The rows below give T cell receptor beta chains drawn from one sample of a study of cytomegalovirus exposure and HLA in healthy donors. TCRdb's copy holds only in-frame clones and misses some; the assay was immunoSEQ multiplex PCR. This sample carries about 190,000 clones, around nine tenths of them seen once, and the ten largest clones take approximately 1.9%. Sample: PBMCs. The receptor set was obtained from a woman aged 18-29 years in good health and CMV-seronegative. CDR3s leave out the opening cysteine and the closing phenylalanine or tryptophan.

TRBV7-8,TRBJ1-5,11,ASSLTGYQPQH
TRBV28,TRBJ1-5,14,ASSTIPGRGRQPQH
TRBV6-1,TRBJ2-2,11,ASDQLAGGELF
TRBV4-1,TRBJ1-4,17,ASSQDWLFDFATNEKLF
TRBV7-3,TRBJ2-7,12,ASSPGTSAYEQY
TRBV28,TRBJ1-2,11,ASSLGQIYGYT
TRBV7-7,TRBJ2-5,11,ATKQGAGETQY
TRBV19,TRBJ1-2,11,ASNPPWGDGYT
TRBV5-1,TRBJ2-5,12,ASSKNRGRETQY
TRBV6-5,TRBJ2-7,12,ASSYLGGSYEQY
TRBV4-1,TRBJ1-1,12,ASSPADRGAEAF
TRBV19,TRBJ1-1,11,ASRGGTNTEAF
TRBV27,TRBJ1-1,11,ASRAGGSTEAF
TRBV4-1,TRBJ2-2,10,ASSRRGGELF
TRBV5-1,.,14,ASSLDPGQGSYEQY
TRBV6-5,TRBJ2-7,12,ASSRGISAYEQY
TRBV7-2,TRBJ2-7,11,ASSRRDINEQY
TRBV7-9,TRBJ2-1,13,ASSLTSGGYNEQF
TRBV19,TRBJ2-1,13,ASSFRGSLYNEQF
TRBV10-3,TRBJ2-1,11,AITGQADNEQF
TRBV7-2,TRBJ1-2,11,ASSLEGGYGYT
TRBV18,TRBJ1-3,13,ASSRTGGFGNTIY
TRBV7-9,TRBJ1-2,12,ASSQITGSRGYT
TRBV11-2,TRBJ1-1,12,ASSTGNRGTEAF
TRBV9,TRBJ2-7,12,ASSPTSSSYEQY
TRBV5-6,TRBJ2-5,12,ASSFNTGSETQY
TRBV6-6,TRBJ1-2,11,ASSPPGVNGYT
TRBV11-3,TRBJ2-7,13,ASSSRTGGPYEQY
TRBV27,TRBJ2-1,11,ASTPAGGHEQF
TRBV7-9,TRBJ1-1,14,ASSSPGEGWNTEAF
TRBV11-2,TRBJ2-5,15,ASSPSRGGRSQETQY